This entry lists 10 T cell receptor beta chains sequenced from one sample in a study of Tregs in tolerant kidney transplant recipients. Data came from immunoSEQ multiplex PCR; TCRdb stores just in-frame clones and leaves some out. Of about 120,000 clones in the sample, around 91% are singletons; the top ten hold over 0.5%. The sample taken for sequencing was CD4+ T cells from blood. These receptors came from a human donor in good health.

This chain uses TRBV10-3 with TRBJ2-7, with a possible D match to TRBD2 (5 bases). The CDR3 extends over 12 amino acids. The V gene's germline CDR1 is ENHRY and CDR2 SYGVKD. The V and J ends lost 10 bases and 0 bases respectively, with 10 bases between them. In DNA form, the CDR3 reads TGTGCCACCTCCGGGAACTCCTACGAGCAGTACTTC. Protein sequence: CATSGNSYEQYF.

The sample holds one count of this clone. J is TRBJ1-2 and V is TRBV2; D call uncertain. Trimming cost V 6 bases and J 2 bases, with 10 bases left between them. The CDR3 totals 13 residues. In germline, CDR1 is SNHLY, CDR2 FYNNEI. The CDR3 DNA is TGTGCCAGCAGCCCAGGACGGAACTATGGCTACACCTTC. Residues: CASSPGRNYGYTF.

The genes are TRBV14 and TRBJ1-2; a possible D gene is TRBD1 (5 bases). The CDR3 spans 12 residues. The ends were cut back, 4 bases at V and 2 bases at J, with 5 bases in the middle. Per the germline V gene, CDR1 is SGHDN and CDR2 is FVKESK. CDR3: CASSRDNYGYTF. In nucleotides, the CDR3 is TGTGCCAGCAGCCGGGACAACTATGGCTACACCTTC.

DNA for the CDR3: TGTGCTAGTGGTTTGCCCCCTAGCGGGAGATCAGATACGCAGTATTTT. Encoded protein: CASGLPPSGRSDTQYF. J is TRBJ2-3 and V is TRBV12-5, with 10 bases fitting TRBD2. The germline CDR1 and CDR2 sequences are LGHNT and FRNRAP. The CDR3 has 16 residues. V lost 2 bases to trimming and J lost 4 bases; unmatched junction nucleotides: 6.

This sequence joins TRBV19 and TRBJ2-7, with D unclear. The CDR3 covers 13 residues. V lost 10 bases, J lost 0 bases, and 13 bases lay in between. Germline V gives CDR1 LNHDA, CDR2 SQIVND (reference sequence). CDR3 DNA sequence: TGTGCCACCCGACGCTCCCCCTCCTACGAGCAGTACTTC. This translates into CATRRSPSYEQYF.

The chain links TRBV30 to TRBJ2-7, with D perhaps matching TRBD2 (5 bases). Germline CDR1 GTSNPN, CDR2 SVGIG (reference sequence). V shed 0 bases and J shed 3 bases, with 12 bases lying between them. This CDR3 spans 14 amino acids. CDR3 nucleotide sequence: TGTGCCTGGAGTGTACGGGGTGGGTTCTACGAGCAGTACTTC. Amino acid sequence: CAWSVRGGFYEQYF.

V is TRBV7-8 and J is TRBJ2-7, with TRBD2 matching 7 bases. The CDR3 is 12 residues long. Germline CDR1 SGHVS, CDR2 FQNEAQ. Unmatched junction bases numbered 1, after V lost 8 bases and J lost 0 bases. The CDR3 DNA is TGTGCCAGCGGGGAGGGCTCCTACGAGCAGTACTTC. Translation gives CASGEGSYEQYF.

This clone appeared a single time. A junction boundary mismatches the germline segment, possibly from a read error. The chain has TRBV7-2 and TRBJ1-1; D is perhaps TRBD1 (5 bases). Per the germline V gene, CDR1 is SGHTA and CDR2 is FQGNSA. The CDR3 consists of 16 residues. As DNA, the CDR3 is TGTGCCAGCAGCTTAGGAGGGACGAGTCCGAACCCTGAAGCTTTCTTT. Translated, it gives CASSLGGTSPNPEAFF.

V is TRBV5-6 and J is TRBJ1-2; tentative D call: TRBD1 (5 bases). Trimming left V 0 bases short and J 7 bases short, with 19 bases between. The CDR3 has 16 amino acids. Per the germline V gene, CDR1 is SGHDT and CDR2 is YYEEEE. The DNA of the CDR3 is TGTGCCAGCAGCTTGGAGTCTGAGGGGAGATGGGGTGGCTACACCTTC. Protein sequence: CASSLESEGRWGGYTF.

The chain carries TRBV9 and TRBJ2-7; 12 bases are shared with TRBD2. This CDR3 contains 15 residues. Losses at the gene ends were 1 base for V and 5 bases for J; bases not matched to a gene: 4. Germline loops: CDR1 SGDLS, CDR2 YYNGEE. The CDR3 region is CASSVLAGGPDEQYF. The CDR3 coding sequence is TGTGCCAGCAGCGTACTAGCGGGAGGGCCGGACGAGCAGTACTTC.